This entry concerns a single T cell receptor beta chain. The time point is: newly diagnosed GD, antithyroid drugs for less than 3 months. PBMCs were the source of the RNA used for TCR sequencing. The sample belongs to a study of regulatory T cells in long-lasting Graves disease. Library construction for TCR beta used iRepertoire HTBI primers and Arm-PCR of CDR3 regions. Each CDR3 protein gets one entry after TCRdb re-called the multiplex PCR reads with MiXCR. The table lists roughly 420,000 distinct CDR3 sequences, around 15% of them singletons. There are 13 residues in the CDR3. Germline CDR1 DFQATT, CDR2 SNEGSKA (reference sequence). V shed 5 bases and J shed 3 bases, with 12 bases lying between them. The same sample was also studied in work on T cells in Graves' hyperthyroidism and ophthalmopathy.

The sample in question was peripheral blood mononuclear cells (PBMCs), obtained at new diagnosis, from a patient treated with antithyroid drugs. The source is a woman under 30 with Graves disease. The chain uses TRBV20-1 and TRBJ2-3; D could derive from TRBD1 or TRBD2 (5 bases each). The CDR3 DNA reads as TGCAGTGCTGACCGGGACCCTACAGATACGCAGTATTTT. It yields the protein CSADRDPTDTQYF.